This T cell receptor beta chain was sequenced for a study of cytomegalovirus exposure and HLA in healthy donors. Whole-study findings and limits: Earlier findings revealed that most TCR beta V segments proved productive either about 87% or about 30% of the time. The study recorded more than 150 TCR beta chains that were cytomegalovirus-associated.

The CDR3 runs 14 residues. Trimming left V 1 base short and J 6 bases short, with 10 bases between. Germline V gene sequence: CDR1 MDHEN, CDR2 SYDVKM. About this clone itself: Its antigen is not known.

PCR was performed using 60 Vbeta and 13 Jbeta primers. This table comes from immunoSEQ multiplex PCR, and its TCRdb copy is limited to in-frame clones, with some not included. The record lists around 130,000 clones, of which the ten most abundant hold 1.5% to 2.5%. The sequence derives from a woman aged 60-70 years in good health and CMV-seronegative. Sample: PBMCs. The rearrangement links TRBV28 to TRBJ1-3; D gene ambiguous. CDR3 DNA sequence: TGTGCCAGCAGTTTATTTGGGAGGGCAAACACCATATATTTT. Its translation is CASSLFGRANTIYF.